One TCR beta chain is described in this entry. Its antigen is undetermined. The data stem from a study of cytomegalovirus exposure and HLA in healthy donors. Notes on the study in general: The availability of immune exposure information extended only to CMV serostatus.

The CDR3 is made up of 16 amino acids. V lost 6 bases, J lost 0 bases, and 21 bases lay in between. Looked up from germline, CDR1 is SQVTM and CDR2 is ANQGSEA. The study ran its PCR with 60 Vbeta and 13 Jbeta primers. The method was immunoSEQ multiplex PCR; TCRdb's version includes in-frame clones alone and lacks a portion of them. The sample includes approximately 140,000 clones, around 75% seen only once; the top ten take 3.5%. Sequencing was carried out using PBMCs. The chain combines TRBV29-1 with TRBJ2-7, with D perhaps matching TRBD2 (6 bases). This receptor was identified in a human donor in good health. CDR3 nucleotides: TGCAGCGTGTACAGGCCGGGACTTCTAAACTCCTACGAGCAGTACTTC. Translating it yields CSVYRPGLLNSYEQYF.